The 30 T cell receptor beta chains in this list originate from one sample, sequenced in a study of regulatory T cells in long-lasting Graves disease. Arm-PCR of CDR3 regions and iRepertoire HTBI primers were the basis on which TCR beta libraries were built. TCRdb reanalysed the multiplex PCR reads using MiXCR and keeps one entry per CDR3 protein. The table lists about 540,000 distinct CDR3 sequences, around an eighth of them singletons. As to time point: newly diagnosed GD, antithyroid drugs for less than 3 months. PBMCs provided the RNA from which the TCR library was made. These data also featured in a second study, about T cells in Graves' hyperthyroidism and ophthalmopathy.

Sequencing used peripheral blood mononuclear cells (PBMCs), obtained at new diagnosis, from a patient treated with antithyroid drugs. All receptors derive from a man aged 25 to 40 with Graves disease.

This clonotype occurred a few times. The J gene is TRBJ2-7, the V gene TRBV6-1; D gene ambiguous. Germline CDR1 MNHNS, CDR2 SASEGT. The germline V and J ends were trimmed by 7 bases and 0 bases, with 10 bases remaining between them. The CDR3 runs to 13 residues. Here the CDR3 DNA reads TGTGCCAGCATTGATACAGCCTCCTACGAGCAGTACTTC. This translates into CASIDTASYEQYF.

The sample holds many counts of this clonotype. The V and J genes are TRBV20-1 and TRBJ2-7, with TRBD2 matching 11 bases. After removal of 3 bases from V and 4 bases from J, the junction contained 11 bases not matched to a gene. Per germline, CDR1 DFQATT and CDR2 SNEGSKA (reference sequence). The CDR3 is made up of 16 amino acids. In nucleotides, the CDR3 is TGCAGTGCTAGGTTAGGATCGGGACTAGCGGATTACGAGCAGTACTTC. Translated, it gives CSARLGSGLADYEQYF.

This clonotype was counted a few times. The chain joins TRBV29-1 to TRBJ2-7, with D uncertain. Trimming left V 4 bases short and J 2 bases short, with 15 bases between. The CDR3 extends over 14 amino acids. Germline CDR1 reads SQVTM; CDR2 reads ANQGSEA. CDR3 residues: CSVGPPGPPYEQYF. DNA of the CDR3: TGCAGCGTTGGTCCACCCGGGCCGCCCTACGAGCAGTACTTC.

This clonotype has ten or more counts. The chain has TRBV12-3 or TRBV12-4 and TRBJ2-3; D may be TRBD1 (6 bases). Trimming took off 1 base at V and 4 bases at J, with 12 bases between the two ends. The CDR3 loop spans 15 amino acids. The chain's CDR3 is CASSLGLQGPDTQYF. The CDR3, as DNA: TGTGCCAGCAGTTTAGGCCTACAGGGTCCAGATACGCAGTATTTT.

With respect to this clonotype: Since a much larger clone is just one base distant, this may be a read error. The chain carries TRBV28 and TRBJ1-2, with a weak D call TRBD1 (6 bases). Trimming stripped 7 bases from V and 4 bases from J, with 19 bases between. Germline V gene lookup returns CDR1 MDHEN and CDR2 SYDVKM. This CDR3 contains 15 residues. CDR3: CASNLRDTSSYGYTF. The CDR3 DNA sequence: TGTGCCAGCAACTTGCGGGACACCTCGTCCTATGGCTACACCTTC.

This clonotype has at least ten counts. The V gene is TRBV29-1, the J gene TRBJ1-3; D gene unclear. CDR1 is SQVTM, CDR2 ANQGSEA, per germline. This CDR3 contains 12 residues. V lost 4 bases, J lost 3 bases, and 7 bases lay in between. The CDR3 DNA is TGCAGCGTTGTTGACGGTGGAAACACCATATATTTT. As protein: CSVVDGGNTIYF.

In its sample, this clonotype was seen many times. The gene calls are TRBV28 and TRBJ1-2; 7 bases agree with TRBD1. This CDR3 comprises 13 residues. Trimming removed 11 bases from V and 8 bases from J; junction bases left unmatched: 14. The germline V gene encodes CDR1 MDHEN and CDR2 SYDVKM. CDR3 in DNA: TGTGCCGGTAGAAGACACGGACAGGAAGGCTACACCTTC. This codes for CAGRRHGQEGYTF.

This clonotype has a handful of counts. This chain links TRBV7-6 with TRBJ2-1; 11 bases match TRBD2. CDR3 size: 16 residues. Unmatched junction bases numbered 9, after V lost 5 bases and J lost 6 bases. Per germline, CDR1 SGHVS and CDR2 FNYEAQ. CDR3 nucleotide sequence: TGTGCCAGCAGCCCCGAAACTAGCGGGAGAGGCAATGAGCAGTTCTTC. Protein sequence: CASSPETSGRGNEQFF.

This clonotype has at least ten counts. The chain's CDR3 is CASSLAGGRSEEQFF. For the CDR3, the DNA is TGTGCCAGCAGCCTAGCGGGTGGGAGGAGTGAAGAGCAGTTCTTC. The rearrangement links TRBV3-1 to TRBJ2-1, with 7 bases fitting TRBD2. Germline V CDR1 and CDR2: LGHDT, YNNKEL (reference sequence). There are 15 residues in the CDR3. Unmatched junction bases numbered 13, after V lost 4 bases and J lost 10 bases.

This chain connects TRBV18 to TRBJ2-5; D ambiguous. Germline values: CDR1 KGHSH, CDR2 LQKENI. The CDR3 loop spans 13 amino acids. The germline V and J ends were trimmed by 3 bases and 5 bases, with 10 bases remaining between them. CDR3 DNA: TGTGCCAGCTCACCCGCACAAGGGGAGACCCAGTACTTC. This sequence encodes CASSPAQGETQYF.

This clonotype was detected only a few times. This chain connects TRBV27 to TRBJ2-1, with D possibly being TRBD1 or TRBD2 (6 bases each). The ends were cut back, 1 base at V and 6 bases at J, with 19 bases in the middle. In germline, CDR1 is MNHEY, CDR2 SMNVEV (reference sequence). The CDR3 extends over 17 amino acids. CDR3 nucleotide sequence: TGTGCCAGCAGTTTATTCACCCGGCTAGGGGGGACCAATGAGCAGTTCTTC. Translating it yields CASSLFTRLGGTNEQFF.

In its sample, this clonotype was seen many times. The V and J genes are TRBV12-3 or TRBV12-4 and TRBJ2-5; D gene unclear. CDR3 size: 13 residues. V was trimmed by 4 bases and J by 1 base, leaving 7 bases between them. The CDR3 region is CASSWATQETQYF. The CDR3 nucleotides are TGTGCCAGCAGTTGGGCCACCCAAGAGACCCAGTACTTC.

This clonotype was detected a few times. V is TRBV19 and J is TRBJ1-4, with a tentative D call TRBD1 (6 bases). The germline V and J ends were trimmed by 7 bases and 0 bases, with 18 bases remaining between them. Germline CDR1 LNHDA, CDR2 SQIVND (reference sequence). This CDR3 has 17 amino acids. This CDR3 is CASIPQYAGATNEKLFF. CDR3 bases: TGTGCCAGTATACCTCAATACGCAGGGGCAACTAATGAAAAACTGTTTTTT.

The chain combines TRBV5-1 with TRBJ2-5; perhaps D is TRBD1 or TRBD2 (6 bases each). The CDR3 loop spans 15 amino acids. CDR1 is SGHRS, CDR2 YFSETQ, per germline. V dropped 0 bases and J dropped 3 bases, with 12 bases sitting between them. The CDR3 region has the DNA TGCGCCAGCAGCTTGGATTGGGGGGCTAAAGAGACCCAGTACTTC. Its translation is CASSLDWGAKETQYF.

The genes are TRBV24-1 and TRBJ2-1; 8 nucleotides agree with TRBD2. Per the germline V gene, CDR1 is KGHDR and CDR2 is SFDVKD. V lost 9 bases to trimming and J lost 8 bases; unmatched junction nucleotides: 5. The CDR3 runs to 12 residues. The CDR3 region is CATAGGRHEQFF. The DNA of the CDR3 is TGTGCCACCGCGGGAGGAAGACATGAGCAGTTCTTC.

The J gene is TRBJ2-3, the V gene TRBV2; TRBD2 might be the D (6 bases). Germline V gives CDR1 SNHLY, CDR2 FYNNEI. Trimming shortened V by 4 bases and J by 14 bases, and 7 bases separated the two germline ends. The CDR3 length is 9 residues. CDR3 residues: CASSARGYF. In nucleotides, the CDR3 is TGTGCCAGCAGTGCGCGGGGGTATTTT.

Many counts were recorded for this clonotype. This chain uses TRBV12-3 or TRBV12-4 with TRBJ1-5; unclear D gene. V lost 7 bases and J lost 2, with 6 bases in between. The CDR3 extends over 12 amino acids. CDR3 DNA: TGTGCCAGCAACATAGGCAATCAGCCCCAGCATTTT. Protein: CASNIGNQPQHF.

Ten or more counts support this clonotype. J is TRBJ1-2 and V is TRBV12-3 or TRBV12-4; D is unresolved. This CDR3 comprises 12 residues. V gave up 6 bases and J gave up 8 bases, with 13 bases separating them. Here the CDR3 reads CASSPTVGGYTF. The DNA of the CDR3 is TGTGCCAGCAGCCCTACCGTGGGAGGCTACACCTTC.

The rearrangement uses TRBV10-3 and TRBJ2-5; 10 bases fit TRBD1. The CDR3 has 12 residues. J gave up 3 bases and V 10 bases, and 2 bases lay outside the gene matches. The germline gives CDR1 ENHRY, CDR2 SYGVKD. CDR3 region: CATGQGEETQYF. The DNA for the CDR3 is TGTGCCACCGGACAGGGGGAAGAGACCCAGTACTTC.

The sample holds many counts of this clonotype. The rearrangement uses TRBV12-3 or TRBV12-4 and TRBJ1-3; D might be TRBD1 (6 bases). This CDR3 has 14 amino acids. The V gene lost 5 bases and the J gene lost 4 bases, with 12 bases spanning the gap. The CDR3, as DNA: TGTGCCAGCAGTGCAGGGGTGCAAGGAAACACCATATATTTT. Residues: CASSAGVQGNTIYF.

Many counts were recorded for this clonotype. The chain carries TRBV7-6 and TRBJ2-1; D is perhaps TRBD2 (6 bases). Per the germline V gene, CDR1 is SGHVS and CDR2 is FNYEAQ. Trimming removed 5 bases from V and 5 bases from J, with 16 bases in between. The CDR3 runs to 15 residues. CDR3 protein: CASSRNSGLDNEQFF. CDR3 DNA sequence: TGTGCCAGCAGCCGCAATTCGGGACTCGACAATGAGCAGTTCTTC.

This clonotype was seen many times. The DNA is left out, because the CDR3 cannot be placed on it with certainty; the CDR3 is given as TCRdb lists it. The chain is built from TRBV27 and TRBJ2-7; TRBD1 was called by the table and not checked on the DNA. From germline, CDR1 is MNHEY and CDR2 SMNVEV (reference sequence). The CDR3 is 14 amino acids long, termini counted. CDR3 sequence: CASSSSAGGGEQYF.

In its sample, this clonotype was seen many times. The gene calls are TRBV12-3 or TRBV12-4 and TRBJ1-1; D is undetermined. This CDR3 spans 13 amino acids. Trimming took off 3 bases at V and 8 bases at J, with 13 bases between the two ends. CDR3 sequence reads: CASSFFSANEAFF. CDR3 sequence (DNA): TGTGCCAGCAGTTTTTTCTCGGCCAACGAAGCTTTCTTT.

In its sample, this clonotype was seen many times. V is TRBV2 and J is TRBJ1-1; 7 positions match TRBD1. The CDR3 length is 13 residues. Germline CDR1 reads SNHLY; CDR2 reads FYNNEI. Trimming removed 10 bases from V and 1 base from J; junction bases left unmatched: 6. The CDR3 loop is CATQTGRNTEAFF. The CDR3 DNA sequence: TGTGCCACCCAGACAGGGCGGAACACTGAAGCTTTCTTT.

The CDR3 DNA reads TGTGCCAGCAGCCGGACCCCGACAGTCCAATCCTCTGGAAACACCATATATTTT. Its translation: CASSRTPTVQSSGNTIYF. The chain couples TRBV11-2 to TRBJ1-3; maybe TRBD1 (5 bases). The V end was cut by 5 bases, the J end by 0 bases, with 20 bases between. Germline CDR1 SGHAT, CDR2 FQNNGV. The CDR3 extends over 18 amino acids.

This clonotype was found a few times. The chain uses TRBV3-1 and TRBJ2-7; D possibly uses TRBD1 or TRBD2 (5 bases each). V lost 4 bases and J lost 6, with 13 bases in between. The CDR3 sequence is 13 residues long. The germline gives CDR1 LGHDT, CDR2 YNNKEL (reference sequence). The CDR3 bases are TGTGCCAGCAGCCCCCAACCAGGGAGCGAGCAGTACTTC. It encodes CASSPQPGSEQYF.

This chain joins TRBV4-2 and TRBJ2-2; possibly TRBD2 for D (5 bases). CDR3 length: 13 amino acids. Germline V lookup: CDR1 LGHNA, CDR2 YNFKEQ. V was pared by 4 bases and J by 6 bases, with 9 bases between. The CDR3 here is CASSRERAGELFF. CDR3 in DNA: TGTGCCAGCAGCCGCGAGAGGGCCGGGGAGCTGTTTTTT.

This clonotype was seen only a few times. The rearrangement joins TRBV7-3 to TRBJ2-1, with 9 nucleotides matching TRBD2. Germline V gene lookup returns CDR1 SGHTA and CDR2 FQGTGA. The V and J ends lost 3 bases and 0 bases, in that order; junction bases with no gene match: 12. This CDR3 has 19 amino acids. CDR3: CASSFLGSGRSRSYNEQFF. The CDR3, as DNA: TGTGCCAGCAGCTTCCTTGGTAGCGGGAGATCCCGCTCCTACAATGAGCAGTTCTTC.

The chain has TRBV29-1 and TRBJ1-1; TRBD1 matches at 9 bases. Germline V gene data show CDR1 as SQVTM and CDR2 as ANQGSEA. V lost 1 base, J lost 5 bases, and 14 bases stayed unmatched. This CDR3 region has 17 residues. The CDR3 spells CSVEGDRDIFLITEAFF. Written as DNA, the CDR3 is TGCAGCGTTGAAGGGGACAGGGACATCTTTCTTATAACTGAAGCTTTCTTT. Full variable domain (rest looked up from reference TRBV29-1 and TRBJ1-1): SAVISQKPSRDICQRGTSLTIQCQVDSQVTMMFWYRQQPGQSLTLIATANQGSEATYESGFVIDKFPISRPNLTFSTLTVSNMSPEDSSIYLCSVEGDRDIFLITEAFFGQGTRLTVV.

At least ten counts were recorded for this clonotype. The V call is TRBV20-1, the J call TRBJ2-7; tentative D call: TRBD2 (5 bases). The ends were cut back, 3 bases at V and 0 bases at J, with 9 bases in the middle. The CDR3 runs to 13 residues. In germline, CDR1 is DFQATT, CDR2 SNEGSKA (reference sequence). CDR3 coding DNA: TGCAGTGCTAGGGACTCGAGCTCCTACGAGCAGTACTTC. It codes for CSARDSSSYEQYF.